This TCR beta chain originates from a study of cytomegalovirus exposure and HLA in healthy donors. Study context: Earlier, 200 million or so T cells were analyzed, and about 100 million unique TCR beta sequences were found among them. Findings and limits, study-wide: Being productive about 87% or about 30% of the time was typical of most TCR beta V segments in an earlier analysis. Analyzed later, most CMV-associated TCR beta chains appeared HLA-restricted. Most TCRs appeared rarely, but some public TCRs recurred in many donors.

The germline V gene encodes CDR1 SGHTA and CDR2 FQGTGA. The CDR3 has 22 amino acids. The V and J ends lost 2 bases and 4 bases, in that order; junction bases with no gene match: 22. In the PCR, 60 Vbeta and 13 Jbeta primers were used. Sequenced by immunoSEQ multiplex PCR; TCRdb stores in-frame clones only, minus some. The sample yields roughly 200,000 clones, around 82% seen once. With respect to this clone: Its antigen is currently unknown.

The genes are TRBV7-3 and TRBJ2-3; TRBD2 matches 12 bases. The source of this sequence is a man aged 55 to 70 in good health and CMV-seronegative. Sequencing was performed on PBMCs. The CDR3 spells CASSLAPIFVKTSGGYSDTQYF. CDR3 DNA sequence: TGTGCCAGCAGCTTAGCCCCCATTTTTGTTAAGACTAGCGGGGGATACTCAGATACGCAGTATTTT. Using reference TRBV7-3 and TRBJ2-3 for the parts outside the CDR3, the full variable domain is GAGVSQTPSNKVTEKGKYVELRCDPISGHTALYWYRQSLGQGPEFLIYFQGTGAADDSGLPNDRFFAVRPEGSVSTLKIQRTERGDSAVYLCASSLAPIFVKTSGGYSDTQYFGPGTRLTVL.